The TCR beta chain under discussion was sequenced for a study of control samples from healthy donors and cancer patients. Per germline, CDR1 SGHAT and CDR2 FQDESV (reference sequence). Unmatched junction bases numbered 7, after V lost 5 bases and J lost 2 bases. There are 15 residues in the CDR3. Produced via immunoSEQ multiplex PCR; TCRdb's table is partial and in-frame only. The table lists 150,000 or so clones, around 94% of them singletons, with over 10% in the top ten. The V call is TRBV11-1, the J call TRBJ2-7, with 9 bases lining up with TRBD1. The source of this sequence is a man in his forties in good health. Source material: blood. As DNA, the CDR3 is TGTGCCAGCAGCCTAGGGACAGGGACGGCCTACGAGCAGTACTTC. Translation: CASSLGTGTAYEQYF.